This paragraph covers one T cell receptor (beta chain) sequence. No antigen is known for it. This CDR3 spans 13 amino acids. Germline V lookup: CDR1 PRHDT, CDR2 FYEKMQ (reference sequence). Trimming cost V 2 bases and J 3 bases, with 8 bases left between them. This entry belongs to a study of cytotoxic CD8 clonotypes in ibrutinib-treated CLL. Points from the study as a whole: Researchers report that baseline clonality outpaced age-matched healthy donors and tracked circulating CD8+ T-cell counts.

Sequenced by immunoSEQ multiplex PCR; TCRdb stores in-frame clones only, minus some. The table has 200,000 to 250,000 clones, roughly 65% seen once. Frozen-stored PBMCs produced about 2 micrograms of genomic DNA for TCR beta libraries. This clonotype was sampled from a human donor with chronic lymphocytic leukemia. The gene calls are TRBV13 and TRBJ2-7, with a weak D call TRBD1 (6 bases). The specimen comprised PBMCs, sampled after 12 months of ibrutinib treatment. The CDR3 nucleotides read TGTGCCAGCAGCTTAAGGGACAACTACGAGCAGTACTTC. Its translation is CASSLRDNYEQYF.